What follows describes a single TCR beta chain. The data originate from a study of blood T cell repertoires in COVID-19. Cohort assignment relied on participant-reported clinical history. Recovered status in Cohort 3 required two negative PCRs, clearance, or symptom resolution. The protocol was immunoSEQ multiplex PCR, while the TCRdb copy is restricted to in-frame clones and leaves out a portion. The sample lists around 280,000 clones; 89% were seen once. CDR1 and CDR2 (germline): KGHSH, LQKENI. Between the trimmed V and J ends, which lost 6 bases and 6 bases, there was a span of 15 bases. The CDR3 is made up of 14 amino acids.

The receptor's source is a woman between 35 and 50 years old who had recovered from COVID-19. Sequencing was performed on PBMCs or T cells enriched from blood (not recorded which). This chain connects TRBV18 to TRBJ1-5, with D unclear. CDR3: CASSEGREFQPQHF. For the CDR3, the DNA is TGTGCCAGCTCGGAGGGTAGGGAGTTTCAGCCCCAGCATTTT.